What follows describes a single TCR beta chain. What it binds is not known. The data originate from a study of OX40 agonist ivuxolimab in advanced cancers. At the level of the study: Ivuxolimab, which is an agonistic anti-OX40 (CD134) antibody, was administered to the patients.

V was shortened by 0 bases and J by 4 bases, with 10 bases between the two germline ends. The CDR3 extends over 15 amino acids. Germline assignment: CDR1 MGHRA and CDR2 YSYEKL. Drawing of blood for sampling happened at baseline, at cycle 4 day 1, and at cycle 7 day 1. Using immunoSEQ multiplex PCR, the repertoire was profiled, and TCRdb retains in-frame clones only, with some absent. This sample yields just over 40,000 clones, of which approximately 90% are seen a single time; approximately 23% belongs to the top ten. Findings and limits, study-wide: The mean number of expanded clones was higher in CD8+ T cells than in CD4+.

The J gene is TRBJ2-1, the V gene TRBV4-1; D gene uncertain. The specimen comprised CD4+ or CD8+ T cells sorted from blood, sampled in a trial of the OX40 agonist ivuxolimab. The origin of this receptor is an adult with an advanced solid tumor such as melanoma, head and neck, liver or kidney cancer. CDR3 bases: TGCGCCAGCAGCCAAGATCGCGGTTGGTACAATGAGCAGTTCTTC. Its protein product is CASSQDRGWYNEQFF.